One and the same sample provided the 9 T cell receptor beta chains below, sequenced in a study of identical twins. MiXCR was run by TCRdb on the 5' RACE reads, yielding one entry per CDR3 protein. The sample contains a few hundred thousand distinct CDR3 sequences, approximately 18% of which appear only once. Sequencing was performed on naive T cells sorted from blood. All receptors come from a man between 50 and 59 years old in good health.

This clonotype was observed many times. The chain combines TRBV28 with TRBJ1-5; a weak D match, TRBD1 (5 bases). This CDR3 has 14 residues. Germline-derived CDR1 and CDR2 are MDHEN and SYDVKM. V dropped 5 bases and J dropped 2 bases, with 10 bases sitting between them. The chain's CDR3 is CASSPGFGNQPQHF. In DNA, the CDR3 is TGTGCCAGCAGTCCAGGGTTTGGCAATCAGCCCCAGCATTTT.

This clonotype occurred many times. The CDR3 nucleotides read TGTGCCAGCAGAGTAGGACAGTTAACGTCCTACGAGCAGTACTTC. Translation gives CASRVGQLTSYEQYF. V is TRBV2 and J is TRBJ2-7; D may be TRBD1 (6 bases). Germline loops: CDR1 SNHLY, CDR2 FYNNEI. The CDR3 consists of 15 residues. The V and J ends lost 6 bases and 1 base respectively, with 16 bases between them.

V gene TRBV12-3 or TRBV12-4 combines with J gene TRBJ2-3; 12 bases are a match to TRBD2. CDR3 length: 16 amino acids. Trimming removed 4 bases from V and 5 bases from J; junction bases left unmatched: 7. The CDR3 is CASSSTSGSWGDTQYF. The CDR3 coding sequence is TGTGCCAGCAGTTCGACTAGCGGGAGTTGGGGAGATACGCAGTATTTT.

The rearrangement links TRBV18 to TRBJ1-3, with TRBD1 matching 7 bases. With V trimmed by 3 bases and J by 7 bases, 12 bases remained unmatched. The CDR3 extends over 16 amino acids. Germline-derived CDR1 and CDR2 are KGHSH and LQKENI. CDR3 nucleotides: TGTGCCAGCTCACCGGACCCGGACAGGACGGCTAACACCATATATTTT. Translating it yields CASSPDPDRTANTIYF.

This clonotype was recorded a few times. The V call is TRBV7-6, the J call TRBJ1-6, with D hard to call. The CDR3 consists of 14 residues. V was cut by 5 bases and J by 7 bases, with 12 bases left in between. Germline V gene data show CDR1 as SGHVS and CDR2 as FNYEAQ. The CDR3 DNA reads TGTGCCAGCAGCATGGGAGCTGGAAATTCACCCCTCCACTTT. Protein sequence: CASSMGAGNSPLHF.

The chain combines TRBV6-4 with TRBJ2-2; no clear D. There are 14 residues in the CDR3. V shed 5 bases and J shed 2 bases, with 9 bases lying between them. Germline loops: CDR1 MRHNA, CDR2 SNTAGT. The CDR3, as DNA: TGTGCCAGCAGTCGGCAGGTTAACACCGGGGAGCTGTTTTTT. It encodes CASSRQVNTGELFF.

This clonotype was seen a handful of times. The V and J genes are TRBV15 and TRBJ2-1; no firm D call. V was clipped by 4 bases and J by 9 bases, with 7 bases between them. Germline V CDR1 and CDR2: LNHNV, YYDKDF (reference sequence). The CDR3 totals 11 residues. The CDR3 DNA reads as TGTGCCACCAGCACCTTGGGTGAGCAGTTCTTC. This translates into CATSTLGEQFF.

This clonotype has a count of ten or more. This chain joins TRBV29-1 and TRBJ2-5; a possible D gene is TRBD1 (6 bases). This CDR3 spans 12 amino acids. With 7 bases removed from V and 4 bases from J, the gap between germline ends came to 13 bases. Looked up from germline, CDR1 is SQVTM and CDR2 is ANQGSEA. CDR3 coding DNA: TGCAGCGCCGGGCGCAGGGGAGAGACCCAGTACTTC. Translation: CSAGRRGETQYF.

V is TRBV19 and J is TRBJ2-7; perhaps TRBD1 as D (6 bases). V was clipped by 2 bases and J by 2 bases, with 13 bases between them. Germline V gene sequence: CDR1 LNHDA, CDR2 SQIVND (reference sequence). This CDR3 has 15 residues. The CDR3 here is CASSILVGGTYEQYF. In DNA, the CDR3 is TGTGCCAGTAGTATACTGGTAGGGGGTACCTACGAGCAGTACTTC.